This T cell receptor beta chain is drawn from a study of blood T cell repertoires in COVID-19. Across the study: COVID-19 samples, acute and convalescent, were from the United States, Italy and Spain. PBMCs, B-cell-depleted T cells, or T cells provided the cDNA or gDNA that made up the material.

V lost 0 bases to trimming and J lost 1 base; unmatched junction nucleotides: 2. Germline V gene lookup returns CDR1 MNHEY and CDR2 SVGAGI. The CDR3 consists of 15 residues. Per the original methods: Estimates of nucleated cell counts were drawn from the amplification of reference gene primers. Here immunoSEQ multiplex PCR was the method, and the copy in TCRdb shows in-frame clones only, minus some. V, J and clone size are taken as reported in that table, and D and trimming were inferred from the DNA itself. Of approximately 230,000 clones in the sample, 80% to 90% were seen once. Source material: peripheral blood. The source of this sequence is a man older than 75 with acute or convalescent COVID-19. The chain employs TRBV6-5 and TRBJ2-5, with 7 bases lining up with TRBD2. The CDR3 here is CASSYSGGFQETQYF. CDR3 nucleotides: TGTGCCAGCAGTTACTCGGGGGGGTTCCAAGAGACCCAGTACTTC.